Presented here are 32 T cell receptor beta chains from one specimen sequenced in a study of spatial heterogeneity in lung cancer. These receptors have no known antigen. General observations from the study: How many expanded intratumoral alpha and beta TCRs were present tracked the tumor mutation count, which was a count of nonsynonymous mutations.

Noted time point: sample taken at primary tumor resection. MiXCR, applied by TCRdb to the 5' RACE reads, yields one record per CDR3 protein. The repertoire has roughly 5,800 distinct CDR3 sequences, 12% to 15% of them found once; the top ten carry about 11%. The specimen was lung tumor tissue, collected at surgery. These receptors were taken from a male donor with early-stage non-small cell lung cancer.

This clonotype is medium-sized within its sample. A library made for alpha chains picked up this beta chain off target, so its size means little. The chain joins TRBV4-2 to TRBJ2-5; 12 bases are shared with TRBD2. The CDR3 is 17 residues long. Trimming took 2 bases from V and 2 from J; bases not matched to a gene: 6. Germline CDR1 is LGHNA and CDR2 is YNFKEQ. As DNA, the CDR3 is TGTGCCAGCAGCCAACTAGCGGGAGGGCTGGCACAAGAGACCCAGTACTTC. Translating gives CASSQLAGGLAQETQYF.

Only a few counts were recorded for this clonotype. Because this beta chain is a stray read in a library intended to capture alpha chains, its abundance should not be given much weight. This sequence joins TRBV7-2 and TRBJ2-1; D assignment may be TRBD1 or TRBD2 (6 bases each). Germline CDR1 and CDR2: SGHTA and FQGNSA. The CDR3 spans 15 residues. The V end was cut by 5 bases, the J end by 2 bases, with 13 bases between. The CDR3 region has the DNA TGTGCCAGCAGCCCCCCCGGGGGCGCCTACAATGAGCAGTTCTTC. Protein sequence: CASSPPGGAYNEQFF. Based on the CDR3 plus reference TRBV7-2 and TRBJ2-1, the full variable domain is GAGVSQSPSNKVTEKGKDVELRCDPISGHTALYWYRQSLGQGLEFLIYFQGNSAPDKSGLPSDRFSAERTGGSVSTLTIQRTQQEDSAVYLCASSPPGGAYNEQFFGPGTRLTVL.

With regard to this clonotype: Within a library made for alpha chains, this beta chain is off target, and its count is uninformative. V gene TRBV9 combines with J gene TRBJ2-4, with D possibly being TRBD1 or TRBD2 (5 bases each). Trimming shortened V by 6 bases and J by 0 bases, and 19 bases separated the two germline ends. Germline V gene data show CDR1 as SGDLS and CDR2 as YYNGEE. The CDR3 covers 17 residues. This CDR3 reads CASKGLGEILAKNIQYF. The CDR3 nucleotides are TGTGCCAGCAAAGGACTGGGGGAGATCTTAGCCAAAAACATTCAGTACTTC.

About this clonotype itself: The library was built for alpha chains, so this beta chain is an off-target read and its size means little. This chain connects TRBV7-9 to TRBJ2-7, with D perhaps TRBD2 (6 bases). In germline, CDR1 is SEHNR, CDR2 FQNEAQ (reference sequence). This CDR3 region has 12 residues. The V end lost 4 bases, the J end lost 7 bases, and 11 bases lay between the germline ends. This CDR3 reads CASSSSGGEQYF. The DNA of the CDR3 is TGTGCCAGCAGCTCTTCCGGGGGAGAGCAGTACTTC. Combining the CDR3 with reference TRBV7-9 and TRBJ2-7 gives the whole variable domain DTGVSQNPRHKITKRGQNVTFRCDPISEHNRLYWYRQTLGQGPEFLTYFQNEAQLEKSRLLSDRFSAERPKGSFSTLEIQRTEQGDSAMYLCASSSSGGEQYFGPGTRLTVT.

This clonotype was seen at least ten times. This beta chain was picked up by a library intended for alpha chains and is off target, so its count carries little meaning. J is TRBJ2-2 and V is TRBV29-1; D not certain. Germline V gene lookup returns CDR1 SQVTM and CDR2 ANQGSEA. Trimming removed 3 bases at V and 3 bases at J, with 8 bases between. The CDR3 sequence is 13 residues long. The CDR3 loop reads CSVDSSYTGELFF. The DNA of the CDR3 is TGCAGCGTTGATAGCAGCTACACCGGGGAGCTGTTTTTT.

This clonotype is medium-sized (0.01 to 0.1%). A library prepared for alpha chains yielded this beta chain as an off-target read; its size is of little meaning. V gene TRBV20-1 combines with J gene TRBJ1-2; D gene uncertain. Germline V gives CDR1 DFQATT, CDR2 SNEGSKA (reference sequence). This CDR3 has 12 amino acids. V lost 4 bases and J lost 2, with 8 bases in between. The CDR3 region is CSAIPPNYGYTF. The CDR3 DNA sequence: TGCAGTGCTATACCGCCCAACTATGGCTACACCTTC.

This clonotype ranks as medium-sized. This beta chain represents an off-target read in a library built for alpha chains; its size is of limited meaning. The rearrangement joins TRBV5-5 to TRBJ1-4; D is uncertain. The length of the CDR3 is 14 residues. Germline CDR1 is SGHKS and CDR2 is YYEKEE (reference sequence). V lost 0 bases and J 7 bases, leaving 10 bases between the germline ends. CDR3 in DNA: TGTGCCAGCAGCTTGGGAGGGCTCGGTGAAAAACTGTTTTTT. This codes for CASSLGGLGEKLFF.

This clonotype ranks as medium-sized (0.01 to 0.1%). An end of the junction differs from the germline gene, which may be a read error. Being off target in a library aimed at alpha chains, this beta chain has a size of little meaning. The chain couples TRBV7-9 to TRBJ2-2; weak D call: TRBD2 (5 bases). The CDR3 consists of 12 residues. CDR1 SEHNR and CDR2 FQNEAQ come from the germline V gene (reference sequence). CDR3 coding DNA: TGTGCCAGCAGCTTAGGAACCGGGAAGCTGTTTTTT. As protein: CASSLGTGKLFF.

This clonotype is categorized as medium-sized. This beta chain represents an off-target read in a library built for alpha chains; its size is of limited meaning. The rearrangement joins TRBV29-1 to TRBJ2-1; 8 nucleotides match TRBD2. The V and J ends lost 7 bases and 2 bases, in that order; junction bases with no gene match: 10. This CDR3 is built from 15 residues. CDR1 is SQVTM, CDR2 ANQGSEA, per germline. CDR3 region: CSAGGPAGAYNEQFF. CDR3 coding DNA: TGCAGCGCCGGAGGGCCAGCGGGAGCCTACAATGAGCAGTTCTTC.

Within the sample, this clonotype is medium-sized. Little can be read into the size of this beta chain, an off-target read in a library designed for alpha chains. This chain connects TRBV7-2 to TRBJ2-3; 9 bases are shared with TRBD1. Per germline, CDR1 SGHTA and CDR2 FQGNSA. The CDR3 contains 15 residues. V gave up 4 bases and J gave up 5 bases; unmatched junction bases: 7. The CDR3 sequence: CASSYIQGAKDTQYF. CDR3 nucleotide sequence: TGTGCCAGCAGCTATATACAGGGGGCGAAAGATACGCAGTATTTT.

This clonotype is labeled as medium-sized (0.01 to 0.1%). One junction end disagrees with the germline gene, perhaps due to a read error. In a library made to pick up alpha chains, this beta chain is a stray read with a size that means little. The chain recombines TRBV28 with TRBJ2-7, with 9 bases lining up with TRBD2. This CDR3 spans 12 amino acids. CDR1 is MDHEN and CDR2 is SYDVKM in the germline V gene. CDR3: CGSREGFNEQYF. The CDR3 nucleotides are TGCGGCTCGCGGGAGGGCTTCAACGAGCAGTACTTC.

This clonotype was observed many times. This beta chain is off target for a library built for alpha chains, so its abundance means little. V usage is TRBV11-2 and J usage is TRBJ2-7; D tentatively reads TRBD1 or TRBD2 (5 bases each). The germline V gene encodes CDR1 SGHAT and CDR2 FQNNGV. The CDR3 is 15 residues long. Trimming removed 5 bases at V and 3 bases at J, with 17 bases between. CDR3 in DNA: TGTGCCAGCAGCGCCGGGACGCGCGTAAACTACGAGCAGTACTTC. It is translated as CASSAGTRVNYEQYF.

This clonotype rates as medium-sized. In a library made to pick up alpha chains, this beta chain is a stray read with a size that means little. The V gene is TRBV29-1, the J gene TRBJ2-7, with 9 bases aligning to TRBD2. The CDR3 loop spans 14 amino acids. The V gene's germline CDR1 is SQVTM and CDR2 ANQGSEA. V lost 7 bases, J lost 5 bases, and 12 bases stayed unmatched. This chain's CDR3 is CSAAPGGRAHEQYF. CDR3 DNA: TGCAGCGCCGCCCCCGGCGGGAGGGCCCACGAGCAGTACTTC.

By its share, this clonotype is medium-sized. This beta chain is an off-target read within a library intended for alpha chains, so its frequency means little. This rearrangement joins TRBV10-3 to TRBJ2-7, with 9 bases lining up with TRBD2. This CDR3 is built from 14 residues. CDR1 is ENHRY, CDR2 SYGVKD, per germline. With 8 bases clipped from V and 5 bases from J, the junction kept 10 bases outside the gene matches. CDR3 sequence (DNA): TGTGCCATCTCCCTGGGGCGGGAGGGCCACGAGCAGTACTTC. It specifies CAISLGREGHEQYF.

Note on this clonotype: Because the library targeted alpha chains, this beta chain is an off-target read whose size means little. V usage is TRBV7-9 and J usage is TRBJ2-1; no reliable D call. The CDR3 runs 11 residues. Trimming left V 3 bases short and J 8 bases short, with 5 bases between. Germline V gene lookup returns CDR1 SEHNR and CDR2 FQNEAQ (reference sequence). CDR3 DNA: TGTGCCAGCAGCTTTGTCGATGAGCAGTTCTTC. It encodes CASSFVDEQFF.

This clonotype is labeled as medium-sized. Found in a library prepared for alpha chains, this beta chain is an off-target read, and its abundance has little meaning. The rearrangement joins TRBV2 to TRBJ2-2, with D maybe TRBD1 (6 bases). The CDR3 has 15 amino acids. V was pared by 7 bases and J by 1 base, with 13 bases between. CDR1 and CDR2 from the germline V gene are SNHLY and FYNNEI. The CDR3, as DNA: TGTGCCAGCATATCCGCCAGGGGGAACACCGGGGAGCTGTTTTTT. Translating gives CASISARGNTGELFF.

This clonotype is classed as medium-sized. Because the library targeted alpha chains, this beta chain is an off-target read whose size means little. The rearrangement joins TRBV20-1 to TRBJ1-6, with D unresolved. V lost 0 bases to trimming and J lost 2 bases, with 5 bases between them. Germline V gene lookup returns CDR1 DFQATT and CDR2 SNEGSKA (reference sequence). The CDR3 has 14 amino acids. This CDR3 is CSARDNPYNSPLHF. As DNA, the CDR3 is TGCAGTGCTAGAGACAACCCCTATAATTCACCCCTCCACTTT.

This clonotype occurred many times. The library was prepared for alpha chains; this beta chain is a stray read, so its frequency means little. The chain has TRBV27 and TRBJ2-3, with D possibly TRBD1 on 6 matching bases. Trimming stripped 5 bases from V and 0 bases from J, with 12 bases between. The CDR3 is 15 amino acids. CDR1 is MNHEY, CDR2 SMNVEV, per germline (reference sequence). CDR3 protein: CASSLNRVSTDTQYF. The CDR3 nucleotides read TGTGCCAGCAGTCTAAACAGGGTTAGCACAGATACGCAGTATTTT.

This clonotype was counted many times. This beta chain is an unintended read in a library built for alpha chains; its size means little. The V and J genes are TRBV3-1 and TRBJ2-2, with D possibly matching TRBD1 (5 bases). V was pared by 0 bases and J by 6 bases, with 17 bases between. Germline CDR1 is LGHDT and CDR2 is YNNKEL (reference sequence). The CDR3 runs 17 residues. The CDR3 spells CASSQDSTGLLSGELFF. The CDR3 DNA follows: TGTGCCAGCAGCCAAGATTCTACAGGCCTGCTCTCCGGGGAGCTGTTTTTT.

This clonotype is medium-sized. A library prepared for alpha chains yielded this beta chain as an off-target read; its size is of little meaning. DNA for the CDR3: TGCGCCAGCAGCAAAGCCGGGGGCGGTGAGCAGTTCTTC. It translates to CASSKAGGGEQFF. The chain uses TRBV5-1 and TRBJ2-1; D may match TRBD1 or TRBD2 (6 bases each). Germline V gene data show CDR1 as SGHRS and CDR2 as YFSETQ. The V end lost 4 bases, the J end lost 9 bases, and 14 bases lay between the germline ends. The CDR3 runs 13 residues.

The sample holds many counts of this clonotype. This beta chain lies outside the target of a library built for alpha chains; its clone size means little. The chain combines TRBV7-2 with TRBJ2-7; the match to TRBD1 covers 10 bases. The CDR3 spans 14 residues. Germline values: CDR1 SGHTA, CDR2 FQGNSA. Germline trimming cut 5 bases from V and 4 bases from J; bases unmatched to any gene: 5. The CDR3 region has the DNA TGTGCCAGCAGCCAGGACAGGGGGTTGTACGAGCAGTACTTC. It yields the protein CASSQDRGLYEQYF.

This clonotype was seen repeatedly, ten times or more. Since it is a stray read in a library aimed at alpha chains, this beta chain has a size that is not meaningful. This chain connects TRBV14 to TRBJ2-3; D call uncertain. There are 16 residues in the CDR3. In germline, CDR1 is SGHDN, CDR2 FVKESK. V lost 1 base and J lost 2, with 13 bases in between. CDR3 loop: CASSQVPQSYTDTQYF. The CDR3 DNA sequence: TGTGCCAGCAGCCAAGTACCACAGTCCTACACAGATACGCAGTATTTT.

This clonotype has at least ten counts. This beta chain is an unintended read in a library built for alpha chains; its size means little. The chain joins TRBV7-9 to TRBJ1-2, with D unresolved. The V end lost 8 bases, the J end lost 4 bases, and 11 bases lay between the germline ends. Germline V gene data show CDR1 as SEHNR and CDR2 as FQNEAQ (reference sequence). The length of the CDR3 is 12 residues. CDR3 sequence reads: CASSYTVYGYTF. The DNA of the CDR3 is TGTGCCAGCTCTTACACCGTCTATGGCTACACCTTC.

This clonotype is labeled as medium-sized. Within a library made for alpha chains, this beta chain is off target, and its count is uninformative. CDR3 in amino acids: CASSPWTSAKGGELFF. The CDR3 DNA reads as TGTGCCAGCAGCCCGTGGACTAGCGCCAAAGGCGGGGAGCTGTTTTTT. The chain couples TRBV7-6 to TRBJ2-2, with 9 bases aligning to TRBD2. The CDR3 is made up of 16 amino acids. The junction had 11 bases not matched to a gene; V was cut back by 5 bases and J by 7 bases. CDR1 and CDR2 from the germline V gene are SGHVS and FNYEAQ.

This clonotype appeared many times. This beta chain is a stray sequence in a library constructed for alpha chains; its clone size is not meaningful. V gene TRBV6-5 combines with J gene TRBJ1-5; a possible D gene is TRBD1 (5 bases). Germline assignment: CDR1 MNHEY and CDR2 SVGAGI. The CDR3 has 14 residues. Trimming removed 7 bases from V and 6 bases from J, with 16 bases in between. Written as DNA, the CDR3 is TGTGCCAGCACTCAATCCCGGGGGAGTCAGCCCCAGCATTTT. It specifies CASTQSRGSQPQHF.

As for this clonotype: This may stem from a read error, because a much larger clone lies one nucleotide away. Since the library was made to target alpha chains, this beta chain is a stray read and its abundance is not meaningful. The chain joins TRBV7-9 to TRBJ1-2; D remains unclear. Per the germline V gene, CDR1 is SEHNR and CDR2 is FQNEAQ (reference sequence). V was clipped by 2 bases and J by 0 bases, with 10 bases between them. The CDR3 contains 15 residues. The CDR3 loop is CASSLTQRANYGYTF. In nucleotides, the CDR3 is TGTGCCAGCAGCTTAACACAGAGGGCTAACTATGGCTACACCTTC.

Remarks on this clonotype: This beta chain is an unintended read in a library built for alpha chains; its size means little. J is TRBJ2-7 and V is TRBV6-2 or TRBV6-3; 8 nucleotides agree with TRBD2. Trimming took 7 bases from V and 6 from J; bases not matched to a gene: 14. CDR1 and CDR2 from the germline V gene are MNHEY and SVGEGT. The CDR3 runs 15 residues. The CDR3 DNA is TGTGCCAGCAAGCCGCGAGTAGCGGGGACGTCCGAGCAGTACTTC. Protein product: CASKPRVAGTSEQYF.

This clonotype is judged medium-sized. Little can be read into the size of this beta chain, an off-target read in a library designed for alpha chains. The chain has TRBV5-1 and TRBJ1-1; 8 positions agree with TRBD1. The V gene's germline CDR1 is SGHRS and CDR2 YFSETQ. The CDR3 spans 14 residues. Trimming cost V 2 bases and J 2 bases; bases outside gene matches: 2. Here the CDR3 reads CASSLAGGNTEAFF. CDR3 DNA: TGCGCCAGCAGCTTAGCAGGGGGCAACACTGAAGCTTTCTTT.

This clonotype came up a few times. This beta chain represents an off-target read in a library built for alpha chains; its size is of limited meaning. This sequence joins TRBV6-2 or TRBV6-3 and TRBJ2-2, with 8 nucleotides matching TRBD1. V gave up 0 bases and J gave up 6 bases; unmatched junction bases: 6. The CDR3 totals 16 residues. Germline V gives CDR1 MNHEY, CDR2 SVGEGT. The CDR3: CASSYSGTGRAGELFF. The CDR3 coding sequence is TGTGCCAGCAGTTACTCCGGGACAGGCCGCGCCGGGGAGCTGTTTTTT.

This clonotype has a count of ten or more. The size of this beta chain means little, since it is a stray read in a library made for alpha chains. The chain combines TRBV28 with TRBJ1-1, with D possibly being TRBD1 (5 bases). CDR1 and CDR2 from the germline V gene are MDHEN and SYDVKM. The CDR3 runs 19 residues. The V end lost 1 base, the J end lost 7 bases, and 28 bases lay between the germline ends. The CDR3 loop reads CASSLFSNPGSPRVGEAFF. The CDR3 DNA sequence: TGTGCCAGCAGTTTATTCTCCAATCCGGGCTCCCCCAGGGTTGGTGAAGCTTTCTTT.

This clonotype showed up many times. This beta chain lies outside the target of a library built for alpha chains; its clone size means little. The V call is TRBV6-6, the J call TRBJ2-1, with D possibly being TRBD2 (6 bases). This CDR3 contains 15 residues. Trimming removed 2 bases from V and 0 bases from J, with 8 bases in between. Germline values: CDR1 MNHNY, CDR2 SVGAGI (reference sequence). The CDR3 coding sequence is TGTGCCAGCAGTTACCAGGACTACTCCTACAATGAGCAGTTCTTC. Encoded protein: CASSYQDYSYNEQFF.

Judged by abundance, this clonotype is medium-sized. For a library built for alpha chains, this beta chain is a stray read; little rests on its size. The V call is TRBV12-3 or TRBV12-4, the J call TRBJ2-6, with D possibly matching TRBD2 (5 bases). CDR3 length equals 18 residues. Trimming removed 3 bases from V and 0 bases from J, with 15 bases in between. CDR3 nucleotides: TGTGCCAGCAGTTTCCGGGCTAGCCCGAACTCTGGGGCCAACGTCCTGACTTTC. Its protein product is CASSFRASPNSGANVLTF.